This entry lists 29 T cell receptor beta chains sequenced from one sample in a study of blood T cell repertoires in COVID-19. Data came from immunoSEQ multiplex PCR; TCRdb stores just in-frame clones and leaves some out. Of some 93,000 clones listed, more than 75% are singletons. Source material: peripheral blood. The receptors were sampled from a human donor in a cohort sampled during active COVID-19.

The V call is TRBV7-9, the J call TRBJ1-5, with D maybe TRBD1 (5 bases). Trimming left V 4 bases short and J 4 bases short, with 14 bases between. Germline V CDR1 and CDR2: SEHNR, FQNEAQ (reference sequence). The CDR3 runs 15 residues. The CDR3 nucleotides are TGTGCCAGCAGCTCCTCCGGGGGGGGAAATCAGCCCCAGCATTTT. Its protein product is CASSSSGGGNQPQHF.

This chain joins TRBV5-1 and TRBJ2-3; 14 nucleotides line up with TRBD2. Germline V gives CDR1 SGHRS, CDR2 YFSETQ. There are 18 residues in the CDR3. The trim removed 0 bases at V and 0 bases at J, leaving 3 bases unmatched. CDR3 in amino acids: CASSLGTSGRPSTDTQYF. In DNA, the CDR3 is TGCGCCAGCAGCTTGGGGACTAGCGGGAGGCCCAGCACAGATACGCAGTATTTT.

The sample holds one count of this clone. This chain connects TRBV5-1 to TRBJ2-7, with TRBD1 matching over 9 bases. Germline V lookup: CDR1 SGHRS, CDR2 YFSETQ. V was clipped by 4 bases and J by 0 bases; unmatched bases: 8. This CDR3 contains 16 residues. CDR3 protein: CASSHNRGPGSYEQYF. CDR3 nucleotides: TGCGCCAGCAGCCATAACAGGGGGCCGGGCTCCTACGAGCAGTACTTC.

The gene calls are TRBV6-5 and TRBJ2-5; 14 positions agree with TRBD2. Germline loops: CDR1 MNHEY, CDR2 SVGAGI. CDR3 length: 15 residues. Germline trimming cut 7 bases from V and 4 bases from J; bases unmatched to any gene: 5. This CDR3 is CASKTGTSGRETQYF. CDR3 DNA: TGTGCCAGCAAGACCGGGACTAGCGGGAGAGAGACCCAGTACTTC.

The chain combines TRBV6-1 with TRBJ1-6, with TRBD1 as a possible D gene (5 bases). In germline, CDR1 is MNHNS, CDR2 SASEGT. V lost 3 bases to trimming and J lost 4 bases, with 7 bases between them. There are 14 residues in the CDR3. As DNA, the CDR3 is TGTGCCAGCAGTGACAGGGTGTATAATTCACCCCTCCACTTT. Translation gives CASSDRVYNSPLHF.

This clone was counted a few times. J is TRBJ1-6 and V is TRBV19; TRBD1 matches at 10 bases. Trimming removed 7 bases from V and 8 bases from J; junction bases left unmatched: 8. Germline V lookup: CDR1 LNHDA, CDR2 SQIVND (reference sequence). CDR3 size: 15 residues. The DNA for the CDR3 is TGTGCCAGTACCAGAGCCGGGACAGGGGATTCACCCCTCCACTTT. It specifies CASTRAGTGDSPLHF. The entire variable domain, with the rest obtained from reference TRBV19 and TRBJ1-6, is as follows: DGGITQSPKYLFRKEGQNVTLSCEQNLNHDAMYWYRQDPGQGLRLIYYSQIVNDFQKGDIAEGYSVSREKKESFPLTVTSAQKNPTAFYLCASTRAGTGDSPLHFGNGTRLTVT.

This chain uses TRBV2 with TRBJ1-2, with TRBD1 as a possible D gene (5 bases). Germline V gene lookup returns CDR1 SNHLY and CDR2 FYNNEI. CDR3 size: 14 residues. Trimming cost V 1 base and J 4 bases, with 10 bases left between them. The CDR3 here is CASSEDGGFYGYTF. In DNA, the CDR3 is TGTGCCAGCAGTGAAGATGGGGGGTTCTATGGCTACACCTTC.

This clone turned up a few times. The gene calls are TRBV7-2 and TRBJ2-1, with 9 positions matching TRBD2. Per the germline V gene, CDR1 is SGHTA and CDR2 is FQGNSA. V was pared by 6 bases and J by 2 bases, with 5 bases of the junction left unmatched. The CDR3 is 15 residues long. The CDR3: CASRNSGRAYNEQFF. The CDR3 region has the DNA TGTGCCAGCAGGAATAGCGGGAGAGCCTACAATGAGCAGTTCTTC.

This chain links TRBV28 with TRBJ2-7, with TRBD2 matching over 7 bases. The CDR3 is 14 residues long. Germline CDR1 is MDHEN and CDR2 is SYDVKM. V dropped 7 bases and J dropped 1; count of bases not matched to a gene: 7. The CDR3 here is CASTPRGVSYEQYF. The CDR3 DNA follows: TGTGCCAGCACTCCCCGGGGGGTGTCCTACGAGCAGTACTTC.

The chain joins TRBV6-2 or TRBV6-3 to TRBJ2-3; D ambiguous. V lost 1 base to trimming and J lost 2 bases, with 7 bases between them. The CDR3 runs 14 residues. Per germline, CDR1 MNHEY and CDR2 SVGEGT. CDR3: CASSYYPFTDTQYF. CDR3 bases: TGTGCCAGCAGTTACTATCCCTTCACAGATACGCAGTATTTT.

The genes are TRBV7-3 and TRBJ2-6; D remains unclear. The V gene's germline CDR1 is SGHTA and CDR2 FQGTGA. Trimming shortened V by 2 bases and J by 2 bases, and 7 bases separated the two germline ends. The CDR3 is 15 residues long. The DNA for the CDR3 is TGTGCCAGCAGCTTAGTGGGCGCTGGGGCCAACGTCCTGACTTTC. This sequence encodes CASSLVGAGANVLTF.

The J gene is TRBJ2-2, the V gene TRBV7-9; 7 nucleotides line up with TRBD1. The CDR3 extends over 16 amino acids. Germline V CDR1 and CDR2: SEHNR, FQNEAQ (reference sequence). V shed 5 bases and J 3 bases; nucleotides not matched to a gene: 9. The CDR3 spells CASSTGQGEYTGELFF. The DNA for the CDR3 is TGTGCCAGCAGCACGGGGCAGGGGGAGTACACCGGGGAGCTGTTTTTT.

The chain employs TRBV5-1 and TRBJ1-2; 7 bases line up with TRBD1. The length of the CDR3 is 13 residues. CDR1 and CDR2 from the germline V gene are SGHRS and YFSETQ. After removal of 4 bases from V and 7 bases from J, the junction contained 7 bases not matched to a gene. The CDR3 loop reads CASSPLDRAGYTF. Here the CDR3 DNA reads TGCGCCAGCAGCCCGTTAGACAGGGCTGGCTACACCTTC.

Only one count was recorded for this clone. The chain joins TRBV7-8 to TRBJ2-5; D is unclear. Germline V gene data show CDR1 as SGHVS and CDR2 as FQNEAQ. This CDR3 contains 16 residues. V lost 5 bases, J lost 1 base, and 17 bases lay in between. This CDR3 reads CASSPSARPFQETQYF. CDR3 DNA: TGTGCCAGCAGCCCATCGGCTAGACCCTTCCAAGAGACCCAGTACTTC.

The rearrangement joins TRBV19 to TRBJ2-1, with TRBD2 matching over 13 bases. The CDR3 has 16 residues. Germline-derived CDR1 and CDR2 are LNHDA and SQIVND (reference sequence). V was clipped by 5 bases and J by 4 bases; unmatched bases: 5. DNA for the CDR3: TGTGCCAGTAGTCGACCGGGACTAGCGGGATACAATGAGCAGTTCTTC. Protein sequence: CASSRPGLAGYNEQFF.

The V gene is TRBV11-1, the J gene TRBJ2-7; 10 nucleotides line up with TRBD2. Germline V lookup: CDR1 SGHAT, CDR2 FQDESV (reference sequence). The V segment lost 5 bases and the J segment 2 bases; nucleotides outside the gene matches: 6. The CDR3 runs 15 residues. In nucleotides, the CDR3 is TGTGCCAGCAGCCGAGCAACTAGCGGGACCTACGAGCAGTACTTC. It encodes CASSRATSGTYEQYF. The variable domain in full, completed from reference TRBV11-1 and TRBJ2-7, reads EAEVAQSPRYKITEKSQAVAFWCDPISGHATLYWYRQILGQGPELLVQFQDESVVDDSQLPKDRFSAERLKGVDSTLKIQPAELGDSAMYLCASSRATSGTYEQYFGPGTRLTVT.

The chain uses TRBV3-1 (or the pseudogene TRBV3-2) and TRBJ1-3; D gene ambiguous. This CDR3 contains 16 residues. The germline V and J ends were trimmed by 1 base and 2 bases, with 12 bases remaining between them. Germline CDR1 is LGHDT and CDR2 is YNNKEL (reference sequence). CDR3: CASSQAYSSAGNTIYF. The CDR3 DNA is TGTGCCAGCAGCCAAGCCTACAGCTCTGCTGGAAACACCATATATTTT.

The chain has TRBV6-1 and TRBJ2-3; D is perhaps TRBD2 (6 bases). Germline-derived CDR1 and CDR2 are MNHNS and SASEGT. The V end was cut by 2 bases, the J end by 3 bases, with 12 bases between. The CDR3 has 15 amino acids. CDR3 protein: CASSESAGRTDTQYF. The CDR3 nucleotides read TGTGCCAGCAGTGAAAGCGCGGGGCGAACAGATACGCAGTATTTT.

CDR3 residues: CASSLSQGQETQYF. As DNA, the CDR3 is TGTGCCAGCAGCTTATCACAGGGCCAAGAGACCCAGTACTTC. The chain is built from TRBV7-9 and TRBJ2-5; D is perhaps TRBD1 (6 bases). V lost 2 bases and J 1 base, leaving 8 bases between the germline ends. This CDR3 has 14 amino acids. Germline CDR1 reads SEHNR; CDR2 reads FQNEAQ (reference sequence).

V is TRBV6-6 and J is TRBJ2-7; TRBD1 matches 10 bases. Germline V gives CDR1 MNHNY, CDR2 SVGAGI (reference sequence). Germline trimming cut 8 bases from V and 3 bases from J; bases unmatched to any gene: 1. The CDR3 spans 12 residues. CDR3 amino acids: CASRDRGYEQYF. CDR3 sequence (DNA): TGTGCCAGCCGGGACAGGGGCTACGAGCAGTACTTC.

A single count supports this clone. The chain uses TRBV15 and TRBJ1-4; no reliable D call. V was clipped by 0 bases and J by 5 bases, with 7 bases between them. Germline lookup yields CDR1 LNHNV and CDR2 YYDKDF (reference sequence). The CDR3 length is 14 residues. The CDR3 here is CATSRDTRNEKLFF. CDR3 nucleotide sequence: TGTGCCACCAGCAGAGATACTCGGAATGAAAAACTGTTTTTT.

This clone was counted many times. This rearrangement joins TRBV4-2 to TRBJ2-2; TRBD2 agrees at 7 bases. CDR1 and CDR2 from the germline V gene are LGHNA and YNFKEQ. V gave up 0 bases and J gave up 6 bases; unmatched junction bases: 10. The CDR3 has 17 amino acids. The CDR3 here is CASSQERGSLAAGELFF. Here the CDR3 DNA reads TGTGCCAGCAGCCAAGAGCGGGGGAGCCTAGCGGCCGGGGAGCTGTTTTTT.

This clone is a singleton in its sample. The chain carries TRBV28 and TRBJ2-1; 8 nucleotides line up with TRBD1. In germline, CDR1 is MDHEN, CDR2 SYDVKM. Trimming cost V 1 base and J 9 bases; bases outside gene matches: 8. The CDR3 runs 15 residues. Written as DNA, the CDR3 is TGTGCCAGCAGTTTATTTCGGACAGGGCTTGGTGAGCAGTTCTTC. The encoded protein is CASSLFRTGLGEQFF.

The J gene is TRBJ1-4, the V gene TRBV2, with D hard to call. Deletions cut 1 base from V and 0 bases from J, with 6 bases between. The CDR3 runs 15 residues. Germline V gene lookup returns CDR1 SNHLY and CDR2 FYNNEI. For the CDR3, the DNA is TGTGCCAGCAGTGAAGAGACTCCAACTAATGAAAAACTGTTTTTT. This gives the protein CASSEETPTNEKLFF.

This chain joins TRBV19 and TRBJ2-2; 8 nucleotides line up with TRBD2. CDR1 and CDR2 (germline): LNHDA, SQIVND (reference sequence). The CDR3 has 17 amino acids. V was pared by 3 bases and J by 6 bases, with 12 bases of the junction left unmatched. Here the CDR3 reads CASSINPWGAGAGELFF. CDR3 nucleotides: TGTGCCAGTAGTATCAACCCTTGGGGAGCGGGAGCCGGGGAGCTGTTTTTT.

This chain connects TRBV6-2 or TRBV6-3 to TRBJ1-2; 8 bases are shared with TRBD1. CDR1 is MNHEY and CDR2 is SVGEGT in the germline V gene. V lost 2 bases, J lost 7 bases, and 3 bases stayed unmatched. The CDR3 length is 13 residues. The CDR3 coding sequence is TGTGCCAGCAGTTACCGGACAGGGTCTGGCTACACCTTC. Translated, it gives CASSYRTGSGYTF.

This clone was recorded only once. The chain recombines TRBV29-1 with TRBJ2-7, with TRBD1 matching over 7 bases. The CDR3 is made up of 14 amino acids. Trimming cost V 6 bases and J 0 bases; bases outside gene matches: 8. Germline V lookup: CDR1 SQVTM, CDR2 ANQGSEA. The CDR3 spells CSVFQGETSYEQYF. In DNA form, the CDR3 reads TGCAGCGTCTTCCAGGGGGAAACCTCCTACGAGCAGTACTTC.

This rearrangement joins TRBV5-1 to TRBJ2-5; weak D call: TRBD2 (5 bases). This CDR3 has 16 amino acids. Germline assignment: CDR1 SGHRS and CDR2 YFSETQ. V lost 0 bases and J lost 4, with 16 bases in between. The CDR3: CASSLGSGTFGETQYF. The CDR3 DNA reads TGCGCCAGCAGCTTGGGATCGGGAACCTTCGGAGAGACCCAGTACTTC.

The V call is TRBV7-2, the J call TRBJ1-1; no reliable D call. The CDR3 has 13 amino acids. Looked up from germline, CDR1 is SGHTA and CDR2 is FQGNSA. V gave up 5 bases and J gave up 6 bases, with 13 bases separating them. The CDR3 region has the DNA TGTGCCAGCAGCCCCACCGGTGAGTCTGAAGCTTTCTTT. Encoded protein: CASSPTGESEAFF.